The 29 T cell receptor beta chains presented below share a single source sample, sequenced in a study of cytomegalovirus exposure and HLA in healthy donors. Both 60 Vbeta primers and 13 Jbeta primers went into the PCR. The table came from immunoSEQ multiplex PCR; TCRdb's copy has only in-frame clones and leaves some out. This table holds about 150,000 clones, just under 80% found once. What was sequenced was PBMCs. The receptor source for this set is a man aged 30 to 45 in good health.

The V gene is TRBV7-9, the J gene TRBJ1-3; TRBD1 aligns across 7 bases. The CDR3 runs to 16 residues. V lost 4 bases and J lost 2; bases outside the gene matches: 8. From germline, CDR1 is SEHNR and CDR2 FQNEAQ (reference sequence). The CDR3 sequence: CASSSPGQKAGNTIYF. The DNA of the CDR3 is TGTGCCAGCAGCTCTCCGGGACAGAAGGCTGGAAACACCATATATTTT.

A single count supports this clone. This chain links TRBV18 with TRBJ2-1; D remains unclear. The CDR3 sequence is 14 residues long. The V gene's germline CDR1 is KGHSH and CDR2 LQKENI. Trimming took off 6 bases at V and 5 bases at J, with 14 bases between the two ends. CDR3 sequence (DNA): TGTGCCAGCTCCCGGTCGTCTAGGAACAATGAGCAGTTCTTC. This gives the protein CASSRSSRNNEQFF.

The V call is TRBV18, the J call TRBJ2-5; D is undetermined. Trimming removed 3 bases at V and 0 bases at J, with 8 bases between. The CDR3 extends over 14 amino acids. Germline values: CDR1 KGHSH, CDR2 LQKENI. The CDR3 sequence is CASSPRGNQETQYF. The CDR3 region has the DNA TGTGCCAGCTCACCGCGCGGAAACCAAGAGACCCAGTACTTC.

The chain joins TRBV2 to TRBJ2-1; possibly TRBD2 for D (5 bases). There are 14 residues in the CDR3. The V and J ends lost 10 bases and 2 bases respectively, with 15 bases between them. Germline V gene lookup returns CDR1 SNHLY and CDR2 FYNNEI. In DNA form, the CDR3 reads TGTGCCACCTTCGTGGAGCGGACCTACAATGAGCAGTTCTTC. As protein: CATFVERTYNEQFF.

The chain couples TRBV6-6 to TRBJ2-1, with 7 bases that match TRBD1. The V segment lost 8 bases and the J segment 9 bases; nucleotides outside the gene matches: 16. Germline V CDR1 and CDR2: MNHNY, SVGAGI (reference sequence). There are 15 residues in the CDR3. The CDR3 sequence: CASRGSGQTRGEQFF. CDR3 sequence (DNA): TGTGCCAGCCGTGGGTCGGGACAGACAAGGGGTGAGCAGTTCTTC.

This clone occurred once. The chain joins TRBV28 to TRBJ2-7; 7 nucleotides agree with TRBD2. V shed 2 bases, J shed 2 bases, and the junction held 3 bases outside the gene matches. Germline CDR1 is MDHEN and CDR2 is SYDVKM. This CDR3 is 14 amino acids long. The CDR3 loop reads CASSLGGGAYEQYF. In nucleotides, the CDR3 is TGTGCCAGCAGTTTAGGGGGGGGTGCCTACGAGCAGTACTTC.

The chain uses TRBV4-1 and TRBJ2-1; 13 nucleotides align to TRBD2. The V and J ends lost 0 bases and 3 bases, in that order; junction bases with no gene match: 8. Looked up from germline, CDR1 is MGHRA and CDR2 is YSYEKL. CDR3 length equals 19 residues. CDR3 sequence: CASSQDPGLAGVLYNEQFF. The DNA of the CDR3 is TGCGCCAGCAGCCAAGATCCAGGACTAGCGGGAGTTCTCTACAATGAGCAGTTCTTC.

As for this clone: An end of the junction does not agree with germline; a read error may underlie this. Other nucleotide sequences from this sample produce the same CDR3. The chain's CDR3 is CASRPTGEENSPLHF. CDR3 sequence (DNA): TGTGCCAGCAGGCCGACAGGGGAGGAGAATTCCCCCCTCCACTTT. This chain joins TRBV6-4 and TRBJ1-6; 8 bases match TRBD1. The germline gives CDR1 MRHNA, CDR2 SNTAGT. There are 15 residues in the CDR3.

The chain recombines TRBV6-1 with TRBJ1-2; 7 nucleotides align to TRBD1. The CDR3 runs 13 residues. The V gene end was trimmed by 8 bases and the J gene end by 3 bases; junction bases not matched to a gene: 6. CDR1 and CDR2 (germline): MNHNS, SASEGT. CDR3: CASSPQGDYGYTF. The CDR3, as DNA: TGTGCCAGCTCTCCCCAGGGGGACTATGGCTACACCTTC.

This clone was seen just once. The rearrangement uses TRBV9 and TRBJ2-2, with a possible D match to TRBD1 (5 bases). CDR1 is SGDLS, CDR2 YYNGEE, per germline. V was pared by 5 bases and J by 7 bases, with 9 bases between. CDR3 size: 12 residues. CDR3 protein: CASRGPNGELFF. DNA of the CDR3: TGTGCCAGCAGGGGGCCGAACGGGGAGCTGTTTTTT.

This sequence joins TRBV4-1 and TRBJ2-2; 16 bases match TRBD2. J gave up 2 bases and V 6 bases, and 9 bases lay outside the gene matches. Germline CDR1 MGHRA, CDR2 YSYEKL. The CDR3 extends over 19 amino acids. The CDR3, as DNA: TGCGCCAGCAGACCCATAGGGACTAGCGGGAGGGCCAACACCGGGGAGCTGTTTTTT. Its translation: CASRPIGTSGRANTGELFF.

The chain combines TRBV2 with TRBJ2-1, with D unresolved. V was clipped by 4 bases and J by 3 bases, with 13 bases between them. Germline CDR1 reads SNHLY; CDR2 reads FYNNEI. The CDR3 loop spans 15 amino acids. The CDR3 DNA follows: TGTGCCAGCAGTGTCTTTGGCGGCTACTACAATGAGCAGTTCTTC. This codes for CASSVFGGYYNEQFF.

This clone was found once. V gene TRBV18 combines with J gene TRBJ2-1; perhaps TRBD2 as D (6 bases). This CDR3 contains 15 residues. Germline V gene data show CDR1 as KGHSH and CDR2 as LQKENI. V dropped 3 bases and J dropped 2 bases, with 11 bases sitting between them. This chain's CDR3 is CASSPTAGPYNEQFF. The CDR3 DNA is TGTGCCAGCTCACCGACGGCGGGACCCTACAATGAGCAGTTCTTC.

This chain joins TRBV29-1 and TRBJ1-5, with 7 bases that match TRBD1. Germline CDR1 reads SQVTM; CDR2 reads ANQGSEA. The ends lost 6 bases at V and 4 bases at J; junction bases unmatched: 3. This CDR3 region has 12 residues. The CDR3 spells CSVGTVNQPQHF. CDR3 DNA sequence: TGCAGCGTCGGGACAGTGAATCAGCCCCAGCATTTT.

The chain combines TRBV19 with TRBJ2-7, with 9 bases fitting TRBD2. The V segment lost 1 base and the J segment 0 bases; nucleotides outside the gene matches: 4. The CDR3 consists of 16 residues. Looked up from germline, CDR1 is LNHDA and CDR2 is SQIVND (reference sequence). CDR3 nucleotide sequence: TGTGCCAGTAGTATAGGAGGACTAGCGTACTCCTACGAGCAGTACTTC. It encodes CASSIGGLAYSYEQYF.

The chain joins TRBV5-6 to TRBJ2-7; 7 nucleotides align to TRBD1. J gave up 4 bases and V 0 bases, and 7 bases lay outside the gene matches. The CDR3 consists of 15 residues. Germline V CDR1 and CDR2: SGHDT, YYEEEE. The CDR3 bases are TGTGCCAGCAGCTTGGGCGAGGGGGCCCGTTACGAGCAGTACTTC. Residues: CASSLGEGARYEQYF.

This chain links TRBV15 with TRBJ2-5; 12 bases line up with TRBD2. The CDR3 has 16 residues. J was trimmed by 7 bases and V by 7 bases; bases with no gene match: 13. CDR1 and CDR2 (germline): LNHNV, YYDKDF (reference sequence). The CDR3 coding sequence is TGTGCCACCATATGGCTAGCGGGAGGGCCGGGGGGGACCCAGTACTTC. Translation: CATIWLAGGPGGTQYF.

Here the CDR3 reads CASSTGGNQPQHF. CDR3 nucleotide sequence: TGTGCCAGCTCAACAGGGGGCAATCAGCCCCAGCATTTT. This chain links TRBV18 with TRBJ1-5, with 7 bases identical to TRBD1. This CDR3 region has 13 residues. Germline CDR1 and CDR2: KGHSH and LQKENI. Trimming took 5 bases from V and 2 from J; bases not matched to a gene: 0.

CDR3 DNA sequence: TGCAGCGTTTCCCTAGCGGGAGGTCAAACCGGGGAGCTGTTTTTT. This translates into CSVSLAGGQTGELFF. The chain joins TRBV29-1 to TRBJ2-2; 11 bases match TRBD2. Germline V CDR1 and CDR2: SQVTM, ANQGSEA. The CDR3 is 15 residues long. The ends lost 5 bases at V and 5 bases at J; junction bases unmatched: 7.

The chain is built from TRBV11-3 and TRBJ2-3; 7 positions match TRBD2. With 5 bases clipped from V and 4 bases from J, the junction kept 3 bases outside the gene matches. Germline V gene lookup returns CDR1 SGHNT and CDR2 YENEEA. The CDR3 is 13 amino acids. DNA of the CDR3: TGTGCCAGCAGCGTAGGACTAGCAGATACGCAGTATTTT. As protein: CASSVGLADTQYF.

The chain is built from TRBV5-1 and TRBJ2-3, with D perhaps TRBD2 (5 bases). Germline CDR1 is SGHRS and CDR2 is YFSETQ. V lost 1 base and J 6 bases, leaving 21 bases between the germline ends. The CDR3 totals 17 residues. Here the CDR3 DNA reads TGCGCCAGCAGCTTGTTTAGCCCCCATCATGGGGAGGATACGCAGTATTTT. Amino acid sequence: CASSLFSPHHGEDTQYF.

The V and J genes are TRBV9 and TRBJ2-7, with 10 positions matching TRBD1. There are 16 residues in the CDR3. Trimming cost V 3 bases and J 1 base; bases outside gene matches: 7. The germline V gene encodes CDR1 SGDLS and CDR2 YYNGEE. The CDR3 spells CASSENRQGASYEQYF. DNA of the CDR3: TGTGCCAGCAGCGAAAACAGACAGGGGGCGTCCTACGAGCAGTACTTC.

The chain recombines TRBV6-1 with TRBJ2-5, with 7 bases fitting TRBD1. The J call may be wrong; the DNA end is better matched by TRBJ2-7. Germline loops: CDR1 MNHNS, CDR2 SASEGT. This CDR3 has 13 amino acids. The CDR3 DNA reads TGTGCCAGCCTGGGACAGTCCACCTACGAGCAGTACTTC. Translated, it gives CASLGQSTYEQYF.

This rearrangement joins TRBV18 to TRBJ1-1, with no clear D. CDR1 and CDR2 from the germline V gene are KGHSH and LQKENI. Trimming pared 3 bases from V and 5 bases from J, leaving 10 bases between. The CDR3 consists of 13 residues. DNA for the CDR3: TGTGCCAGCTCACCCCCTCAGGCAACTGAAGCTTTCTTT. It is translated as CASSPPQATEAFF. The full variable domain, with the rest looked up from reference TRBV18 and TRBJ1-1, is NAGVMQNPRHLVRRRGQEARLRCSPMKGHSHVYWYRQLPEEGLKFMVYLQKENIIDESGMPKERFSAEFPKEGPSILRIQQVVRGDSAAYFCASSPPQATEAFFGQGTRLTVV.

The rearrangement uses TRBV29-1 and TRBJ2-7; D is perhaps TRBD1 (6 bases). The V end lost 4 bases, the J end lost 4 bases, and 14 bases lay between the germline ends. Germline V gene lookup returns CDR1 SQVTM and CDR2 ANQGSEA. The CDR3 length is 13 residues. This chain's CDR3 is CSVVFQGKYEQYF. The CDR3 DNA follows: TGCAGCGTTGTATTTCAGGGGAAGTACGAGCAGTACTTC.

The rearrangement links TRBV30 to TRBJ1-5, with D possibly TRBD1 on 6 matching bases. This CDR3 is built from 15 residues. V lost 2 bases, J lost 4 bases, and 15 bases lay in between. Germline values: CDR1 GTSNPN, CDR2 SVGIG (reference sequence). Here the CDR3 DNA reads TGTGCCTGGAGTCCAGCAAGGACAGTTAATCAGCCCCAGCATTTT. Its translation: CAWSPARTVNQPQHF.

The rearrangement uses TRBV6-6 and TRBJ2-3; 12 bases line up with TRBD2. Trimming at V came to 2 bases and at J to 8 bases, leaving 2 bases not matched to a gene. CDR1 and CDR2 (germline): MNHNY, SVGAGI (reference sequence). The CDR3 spans 14 residues. CDR3 DNA sequence: TGTGCCAGCAGTTACCAGGGACTAGCGGGTACGCAGTATTTT. Protein product: CASSYQGLAGTQYF.

The gene calls are TRBV6-4 and TRBJ2-1; no clear D. V was pared by 0 bases and J by 6 bases, with 9 bases between. CDR1 MRHNA and CDR2 SNTAGT come from the germline V gene. CDR3 length: 14 amino acids. The CDR3 coding sequence is TGTGCCAGCAGTGACTCCCTGGAGACCAATGAGCAGTTCTTC. Amino acid sequence: CASSDSLETNEQFF.

This chain links TRBV7-8 with TRBJ1-6; TRBD1 agrees at 7 bases. This CDR3 contains 15 residues. V shed 5 bases and J 5 bases; nucleotides not matched to a gene: 6. Germline V lookup: CDR1 SGHVS, CDR2 FQNEAQ. The CDR3 DNA reads as TGTGCCAGCAGCCCCACGGGACAGAATAATTCACCCCTCCACTTT. It is translated as CASSPTGQNNSPLHF.